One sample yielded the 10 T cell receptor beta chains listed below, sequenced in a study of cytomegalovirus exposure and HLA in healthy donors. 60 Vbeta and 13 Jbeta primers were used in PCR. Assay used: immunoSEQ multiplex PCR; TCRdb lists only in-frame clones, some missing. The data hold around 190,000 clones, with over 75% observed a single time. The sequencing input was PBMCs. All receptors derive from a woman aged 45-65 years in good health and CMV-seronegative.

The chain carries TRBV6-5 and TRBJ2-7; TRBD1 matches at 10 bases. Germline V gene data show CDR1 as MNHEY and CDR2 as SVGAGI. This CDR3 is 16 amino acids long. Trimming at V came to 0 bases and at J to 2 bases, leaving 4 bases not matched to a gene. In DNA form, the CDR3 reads TGTGCCAGCAGTTACTCGTGGACAGGGGGTCCCTACGAGCAGTACTTC. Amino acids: CASSYSWTGGPYEQYF.

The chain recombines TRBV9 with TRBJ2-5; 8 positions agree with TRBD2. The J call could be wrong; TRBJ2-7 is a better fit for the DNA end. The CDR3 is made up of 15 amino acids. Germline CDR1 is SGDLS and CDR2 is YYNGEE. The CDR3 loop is CASSGRLAGPSEQYF. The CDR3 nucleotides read TGTGCCAGCAGCGGACGGTTAGCGGGGCCCTCCGAGCAGTACTTC.

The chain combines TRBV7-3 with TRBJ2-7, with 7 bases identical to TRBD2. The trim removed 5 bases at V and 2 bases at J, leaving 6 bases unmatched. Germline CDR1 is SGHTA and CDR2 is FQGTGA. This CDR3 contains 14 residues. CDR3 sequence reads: CASSPREAPYEQYF. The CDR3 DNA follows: TGTGCCAGCAGCCCCCGGGAGGCACCCTACGAGCAGTACTTC.

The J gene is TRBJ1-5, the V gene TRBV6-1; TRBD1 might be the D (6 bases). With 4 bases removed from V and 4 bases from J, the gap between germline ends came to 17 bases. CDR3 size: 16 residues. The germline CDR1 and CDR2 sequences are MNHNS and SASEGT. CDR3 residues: CASSVIGGQRNQPQHF. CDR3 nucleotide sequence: TGTGCCAGCAGTGTAATAGGTGGACAGAGAAATCAGCCCCAGCATTTT.

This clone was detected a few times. CDR3 loop: CASSQEAGGHTEAFF. The DNA for the CDR3 is TGCGCCAGCAGCCAAGAGGCAGGGGGACACACTGAAGCTTTCTTT. The chain combines TRBV4-3 with TRBJ1-1; TRBD1 agrees at 7 bases. After removal of 0 bases from V and 3 bases from J, the junction contained 4 bases not matched to a gene. This CDR3 has 15 residues. CDR1 is LGHNA, CDR2 YSLEER, per germline.

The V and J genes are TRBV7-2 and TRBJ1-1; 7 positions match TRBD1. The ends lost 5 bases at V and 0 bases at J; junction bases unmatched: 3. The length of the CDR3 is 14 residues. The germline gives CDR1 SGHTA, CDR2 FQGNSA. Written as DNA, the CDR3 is TGTGCCAGCAGCCCACAGGGGTTGAACACTGAAGCTTTCTTT. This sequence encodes CASSPQGLNTEAFF. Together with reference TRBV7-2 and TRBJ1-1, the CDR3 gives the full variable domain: GAGVSQSPSNKVTEKGKDVELRCDPISGHTALYWYRQSLGQGLEFLIYFQGNSAPDKSGLPSDRFSAERTGGSVSTLTIQRTQQEDSAVYLCASSPQGLNTEAFFGQGTRLTVV.

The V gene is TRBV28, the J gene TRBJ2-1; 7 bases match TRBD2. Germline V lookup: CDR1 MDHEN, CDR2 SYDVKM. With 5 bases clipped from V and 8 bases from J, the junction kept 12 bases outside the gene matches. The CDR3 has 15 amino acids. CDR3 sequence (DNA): TGTGCCAGCAGTGCTGGGGGGGGAGGAAGGGATGAGCAGTTCTTC. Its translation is CASSAGGGGRDEQFF. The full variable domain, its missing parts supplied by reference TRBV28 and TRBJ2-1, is DVKVTQSSRYLVKRTGEKVFLECVQDMDHENMFWYRQDPGLGLRLIYFSYDVKMKEKGDIPEGYSVSREKKERFSLILESASTNQTSMYLCASSAGGGGRDEQFFGPGTRLTVL.

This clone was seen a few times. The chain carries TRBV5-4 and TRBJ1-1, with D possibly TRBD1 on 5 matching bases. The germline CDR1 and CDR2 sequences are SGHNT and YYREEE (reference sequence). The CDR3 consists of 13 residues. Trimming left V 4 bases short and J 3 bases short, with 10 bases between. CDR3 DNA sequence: TGTGCCAGCAGCAGGGGAGGAGACACTGAAGCTTTCTTT. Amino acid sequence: CASSRGGDTEAFF.

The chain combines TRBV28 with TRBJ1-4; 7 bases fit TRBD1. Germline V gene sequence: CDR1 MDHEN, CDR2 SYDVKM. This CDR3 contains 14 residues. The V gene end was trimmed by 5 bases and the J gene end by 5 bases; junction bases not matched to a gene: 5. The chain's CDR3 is CASSNRGPNEKLFF. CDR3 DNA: TGTGCCAGCAGTAACAGGGGCCCCAATGAAAAACTGTTTTTT.

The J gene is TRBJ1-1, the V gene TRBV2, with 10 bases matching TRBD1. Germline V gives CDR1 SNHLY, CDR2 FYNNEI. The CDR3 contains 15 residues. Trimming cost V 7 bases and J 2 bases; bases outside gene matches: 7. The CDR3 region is CASIRQTGGNTEAFF. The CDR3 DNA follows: TGTGCCAGCATTCGACAGACAGGGGGCAACACTGAAGCTTTCTTT.